Sequencing of this T cell receptor beta chain was carried out in a study of cytomegalovirus exposure and HLA in healthy donors. Clones were sequenced by immunoSEQ multiplex PCR, and TCRdb holds only the in-frame ones, with some missing. The repertoire has about 130,000 clones, approximately 92% of them found once; the top ten carry around 9%. General study findings and limits: The classifier was said to identify cytomegalovirus status with high specificity and sensitivity.

The donors were members of the validation cohort, which comprised more than 90 subjects and was separate from the first cohort of more than 500 subjects. The V gene's germline CDR1 is KGHSH and CDR2 LQKENI. The length of the CDR3 is 14 residues. With 0 bases removed from V and 3 bases from J, the gap between germline ends came to 8 bases. As regards this clone: Its antigen is as yet unknown.

The sample consisted of PBMCs. The sequence derives from a woman aged 18-29 years in good health and CMV-seropositive. This rearrangement joins TRBV18 to TRBJ2-5, with D perhaps matching TRBD1 (6 bases). The CDR3 DNA follows: TGTGCCAGCTCACCACCAGGGGGTAAAGAGACCCAGTACTTC. It codes for CASSPPGGKETQYF.